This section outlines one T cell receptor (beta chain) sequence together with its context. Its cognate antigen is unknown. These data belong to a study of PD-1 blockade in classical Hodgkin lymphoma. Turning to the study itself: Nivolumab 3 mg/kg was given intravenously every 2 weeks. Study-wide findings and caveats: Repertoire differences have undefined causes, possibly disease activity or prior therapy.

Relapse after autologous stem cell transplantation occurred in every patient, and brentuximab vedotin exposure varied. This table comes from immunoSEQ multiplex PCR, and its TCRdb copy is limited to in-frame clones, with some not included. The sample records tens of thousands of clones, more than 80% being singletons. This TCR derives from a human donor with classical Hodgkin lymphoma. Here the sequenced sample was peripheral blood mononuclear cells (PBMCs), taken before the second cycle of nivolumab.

The CDR3 DNA sequence: TGCAGTACGACGACCAAAGAGACCCAGTACTTC. It yields the protein CSTTTKETQYF. The rearrangement links TRBV20-1 to TRBJ2-5; D gene uncertain. The CDR3 spans 11 residues. Germline loops: CDR1 DFQATT, CDR2 SNEGSKA (reference sequence). V lost 8 bases to trimming and J lost 3 bases, with 10 bases between them.